This is a list of T cell receptor beta chains from one sample in a study of cytomegalovirus exposure and HLA in healthy donors. This table comes from immunoSEQ multiplex PCR, and its TCRdb copy is limited to in-frame clones, with some not included. The table has about 31,000 clones, approximately 87% seen once. Sequenced material: PBMCs. The receptors here all came from a boy younger than 18 in good health and CMV-seronegative. Each CDR3 is given with its conserved first and last residue. D genes are given only for firm matches. Clone size is not always given. Where it is, it says once, few, many or a class for expanded clones.

v_call: TRBV13; clone_size: NA; j_call: TRBJ1-6; cdr3_length: 12; d_call: NA; cdr3_nt: TGTGCCAGCAGCTCGGGGAGGTCACCCCTCCACTTT; cdr3_aa: CASSSGRSPLHF
v_call: TRBV5-6; clone_size: NA; j_call: TRBJ1-6; cdr3_length: 14; d_call: NA; cdr3_nt: TGTGCCAGCAGCCGCCGGGACATCGGCTCACCCCTCCACTTT; cdr3_aa: CASSRRDIGSPLHF
v_call: TRBV7-8; clone_size: NA; j_call: TRBJ2-5; cdr3_length: 17; d_call: TRBD2; cdr3_nt: TGTGCCAGCATCCTCCGGCGAGTGCGGGGGAACCAAGAGACCCAGTACTTC; cdr3_aa: CASILRRVRGNQETQYF
v_call: TRBV2; clone_size: few; j_call: TRBJ1-2; cdr3_length: 11; d_call: NA; cdr3_nt: TGTGCCAGCAGTGTAGGGGTTGGCTACACCTTC; cdr3_aa: CASSVGVGYTF
v_call: TRBV19; clone_size: NA; j_call: TRBJ1-1; cdr3_length: 15; d_call: TRBD1; cdr3_nt: TGTGCCAGTAGTACCTCAGGGACAGCCCTAGATGAAGCTTTCTTT; cdr3_aa: CASSTSGTALDEAFF
v_call: TRBV18; clone_size: few; j_call: TRBJ2-7; cdr3_length: 14; d_call: TRBD1; cdr3_nt: TGTGCCAGCCTAGAGGGACAGGGCTCCTACGAGCAGTACTTC; cdr3_aa: CASLEGQGSYEQYF
v_call: TRBV5-4; clone_size: NA; j_call: TRBJ2-4; cdr3_length: 14; d_call: TRBD1; cdr3_nt: TGTGCCAGCACCAGGGACAGAGATAAAAACATTCAGTACTTC; cdr3_aa: CASTRDRDKNIQYF
v_call: TRBV6-6; clone_size: NA; j_call: TRBJ2-2; cdr3_length: 14; d_call: NA; cdr3_nt: TGTGCCAGCAGTCAGACAGGACACACCGGGGAGCTGTTTTTT; cdr3_aa: CASSQTGHTGELFF
v_call: TRBV11-2; clone_size: NA; j_call: TRBJ2-5; cdr3_length: 16; d_call: TRBD1; cdr3_nt: TGTGCCAGCAGCGACGTTACAGGGGAAGGCAGTGAGACCCAGTACTTC; cdr3_aa: CASSDVTGEGSETQYF
v_call: TRBV28; clone_size: NA; j_call: TRBJ2-1; cdr3_length: 15; d_call: TRBD2; cdr3_nt: TGTGCCAGCAGTTCTTCCAGCGGGGGGGCTAATGAGCAGTTCTTC; cdr3_aa: CASSSSSGGANEQFF
v_call: TRBV2; clone_size: few; j_call: TRBJ1-2; cdr3_length: 13; d_call: NA; cdr3_nt: TGTGCCAGCAGTGATGACAGAAACTATGGCTACACCTTC; cdr3_aa: CASSDDRNYGYTF
v_call: TRBV5-4; clone_size: NA; j_call: TRBJ2-7; cdr3_length: 15; d_call: TRBD2; cdr3_nt: TGTGCCAGCAGCTTGGTAGCGGGGGAGGGCTACGAGCAGTACTTC; cdr3_aa: CASSLVAGEGYEQYF
v_call: TRBV28; clone_size: NA; j_call: TRBJ2-7; cdr3_length: 19; d_call: TRBD2; cdr3_nt: TGTGCCAGCAGTTTATTCCCGGCTAGCGGGGGGCCAGTCGACTACGAGCAGTACTTC; cdr3_aa: CASSLFPASGGPVDYEQYF
v_call: TRBV4-1; clone_size: NA; j_call: TRBJ2-6; cdr3_length: 16; d_call: TRBD2; cdr3_nt: TGCGCCAGCAGCCAAGGGGGGGGGTCTGGGGCCAACGTCCTGACTTTC; cdr3_aa: CASSQGGGSGANVLTF
v_call: TRBV28; clone_size: NA; j_call: TRBJ2-3; cdr3_length: 15; d_call: TRBD2; cdr3_nt: TGTGCCAGCAGTCTGCCGGGGGGAGGCACAGATACGCAGTATTTT; cdr3_aa: CASSLPGGGTDTQYF
v_call: TRBV5-1; clone_size: NA; j_call: TRBJ1-1; cdr3_length: 13; d_call: NA; cdr3_nt: TGCGCCAGCACCGGACACCAAAACACTGAAGCTTTCTTT; cdr3_aa: CASTGHQNTEAFF
v_call: TRBV4-3; clone_size: NA; j_call: TRBJ1-2; cdr3_length: 14; d_call: TRBD1; cdr3_nt: TGCGCCAGCAGCCAGGAAACAGGGGGCTATGGCTACACCTTC; cdr3_aa: CASSQETGGYGYTF
v_call: TRBV7-9; clone_size: NA; j_call: TRBJ1-2; cdr3_length: 14; d_call: NA; cdr3_nt: TGTGCCAGCAGCTTGGGACTCGGGAGCTATGGCTACACCTTC; cdr3_aa: CASSLGLGSYGYTF
v_call: TRBV18; clone_size: NA; j_call: TRBJ2-6; cdr3_length: 21; d_call: TRBD1; cdr3_nt: TGTGCCAGCTCACCTCCGTTGGGGGGGACAGGGTCTGTCTCTGGGGCCAACGTCCTGACTTTC; cdr3_aa: CASSPPLGGTGSVSGANVLTF
v_call: TRBV4-3; clone_size: NA; j_call: TRBJ1-3; cdr3_length: 16; d_call: NA; cdr3_nt: TGCGCCAGCAGCCAAGATTGGGGCAGGGCTCTAAACACCATATATTTT; cdr3_aa: CASSQDWGRALNTIYF
v_call: TRBV2; clone_size: NA; j_call: TRBJ1-1; cdr3_length: 14; d_call: NA; cdr3_nt: TGTGCCATCCCTGTTCAGGGCCTGGGATCAGAAGCTTTCTTT; cdr3_aa: CAIPVQGLGSEAFF
v_call: TRBV9; clone_size: NA; j_call: TRBJ2-1; cdr3_length: 14; d_call: TRBD1; cdr3_nt: TGTGCCAGCAGCGGACAGGGGGCAGTCAATGAGCAGTTCTTC; cdr3_aa: CASSGQGAVNEQFF
v_call: TRBV5-1; clone_size: NA; j_call: TRBJ1-6; cdr3_length: 14; d_call: NA; cdr3_nt: TGCGCCAGCAGCGGCGGGACCTGGGATTCACCCCTCCACTTT; cdr3_aa: CASSGGTWDSPLHF
v_call: TRBV9; clone_size: NA; j_call: TRBJ2-3; cdr3_length: 15; d_call: NA; cdr3_nt: TGTGCCAGCAGCGTAGGTGGGGCCAACACAGATACGCAGTATTTT; cdr3_aa: CASSVGGANTDTQYF
v_call: TRBV5-4; clone_size: NA; j_call: TRBJ2-5; cdr3_length: 13; d_call: NA; cdr3_nt: TGTGCCAGCAGCTTGGCGACAGAAGAGACCCAGTACTTC; cdr3_aa: CASSLATEETQYF
v_call: TRBV7-9; clone_size: NA; j_call: TRBJ1-6; cdr3_length: 15; d_call: NA; cdr3_nt: TGTGCCAGCAGCTTACGTGGGGGGAATAATTCACCCCTCCACTTT; cdr3_aa: CASSLRGGNNSPLHF
v_call: TRBV4-1; clone_size: NA; j_call: TRBJ2-1; cdr3_length: 14; d_call: TRBD1; cdr3_nt: TGCGCCAGCGCCGGGACAGGGGTCTACAATGAGCAGTTCTTC; cdr3_aa: CASAGTGVYNEQFF
v_call: TRBV7-3; clone_size: NA; j_call: TRBJ2-5; cdr3_length: 13; d_call: NA; cdr3_nt: TGTGCCAGCAGCTTTTCGTTCAGAGAGACCCAGTACTTC; cdr3_aa: CASSFSFRETQYF
v_call: TRBV11-2; clone_size: NA; j_call: TRBJ2-4; cdr3_length: 13; d_call: TRBD2; cdr3_nt: TGTGCCAGCAGCTTTAGCGGGGGGGACATTCAGTACTTC; cdr3_aa: CASSFSGGDIQYF
v_call: TRBV6-1; clone_size: NA; j_call: TRBJ2-2; cdr3_length: 15; d_call: TRBD1; cdr3_nt: TGTGCCAGCAGTGATAGACAGGGTAGCACCGGGGAGCTGTTTTTT; cdr3_aa: CASSDRQGSTGELFF
v_call: TRBV6-5; clone_size: few; j_call: TRBJ1-3; cdr3_length: 14; d_call: TRBD1; cdr3_nt: TGTGCCAGCAGAAAACCGGGACAGACAAACACCATATATTTT; cdr3_aa: CASRKPGQTNTIYF